Listed below are T cell receptor beta chains from one sample, sequenced in a study of blood T cell repertoires in COVID-19. This table comes from immunoSEQ multiplex PCR, and its TCRdb copy is limited to in-frame clones, with some not included. The sample has about 240,000 clones; about 87% are singletons. Input material: peripheral blood. The receptor set was obtained from a woman in her 70s with active or convalescent COVID-19. CDR3s include the opening cysteine and the closing phenylalanine or tryptophan. A D gene is named only where the DNA matches it firmly. Size tells how often a clone was seen (once, few, many) or the class of an expanded clone, and some rows leave it out.

J gene: TRBJ1-6; D gene: TRBD1; V gene: TRBV9; clone size: once; CDR3 DNA: TGTGCCAGCAGCGCTTCAGGGGGTCAACGTTCACCCCTCCACTTT; CDR3 protein: CASSASGGQRSPLHF
J gene: TRBJ2-2; D gene: .; V gene: TRBV10-1; clone size: .; CDR3 DNA: TGCGCCAGCAGTGAGTCGAGCGGCCTCACGGAGCTGTTTTTT; CDR3 protein: CASSESSGLTELFF
J gene: TRBJ1-2; D gene: TRBD1; V gene: TRBV5-5; clone size: .; CDR3 DNA: TGTGCCAGCAGCTTTAGACAGGGTCAAGGCTACACCTTC; CDR3 protein: CASSFRQGQGYTF
J gene: TRBJ2-6; D gene: TRBD2; V gene: TRBV6-6; clone size: .; CDR3 DNA: TGTGCCAGCAGTCTATCTTTTGGGGGAGGGGGGGCCAACGTCCTGACTTTC; CDR3 protein: CASSLSFGGGGANVLTF
J gene: TRBJ1-5; D gene: .; V gene: TRBV4-3; clone size: .; CDR3 DNA: TGCGCCAGCAGCCTTAGTAGCGGCAGCGAAAATCAGCCCCAGCATTTT; CDR3 protein: CASSLSSGSENQPQHF
J gene: TRBJ2-7; D gene: TRBD1; V gene: TRBV14; clone size: .; CDR3 DNA: TGTGCCAGCAGCCTCGGACAGGTCAGCGAGCAGTACTTC; CDR3 protein: CASSLGQVSEQYF
J gene: TRBJ2-2; D gene: .; V gene: TRBV18; clone size: .; CDR3 DNA: TGTGCCAGCTCACCACGACAGGAGAACACCGGGGAGCTGTTTTTT; CDR3 protein: CASSPRQENTGELFF
J gene: TRBJ2-1; D gene: TRBD1; V gene: TRBV19; clone size: .; CDR3 DNA: TGTGCCAGTAGTACCCCGCCGGGACAGAGCTTCTACAATGAGCAGTTCTTC; CDR3 protein: CASSTPPGQSFYNEQFF
J gene: TRBJ1-1; D gene: .; V gene: TRBV18; clone size: .; CDR3 DNA: TGTGCCAGCTCACCAGAGTTCGGGGGGAGGTCTGAAGCTTTCTTT; CDR3 protein: CASSPEFGGRSEAFF
J gene: TRBJ1-3; D gene: .; V gene: TRBV27; clone size: .; CDR3 DNA: TGTGCCAGCAGTTTGTCCCGGGGCTCTGGAAACACCATATATTTT; CDR3 protein: CASSLSRGSGNTIYF
J gene: TRBJ2-7; D gene: TRBD1; V gene: TRBV7-2; clone size: .; CDR3 DNA: TGTGCCAGCACCGGGACAGCCGGCTACGAGCAGTACTTC; CDR3 protein: CASTGTAGYEQYF
J gene: TRBJ1-2; D gene: .; V gene: TRBV7-2; clone size: .; CDR3 DNA: TGTGCCAGCAGCTTAACCGACGGGTACTACTATGGCTACACCTTC; CDR3 protein: CASSLTDGYYYGYTF
J gene: TRBJ1-2; D gene: .; V gene: TRBV6-6; clone size: .; CDR3 DNA: TGTGCCAGCAGGCCCTCCCTGGCTCCCTATGGCTACACCTTC; CDR3 protein: CASRPSLAPYGYTF
J gene: TRBJ2-7; D gene: .; V gene: TRBV27; clone size: .; CDR3 DNA: TGTGCCAGCAGTTTGTTGACAGGCTCCTACGAGCAGTACTTC; CDR3 protein: CASSLLTGSYEQYF
J gene: TRBJ2-3; D gene: .; V gene: TRBV7-9; clone size: .; CDR3 DNA: TGTGCCAGCAGCCGGGAGCCGGGAAGCACAGATACGCAGTATTTT; CDR3 protein: CASSREPGSTDTQYF
J gene: TRBJ2-1; D gene: .; V gene: TRBV12-5; clone size: .; CDR3 DNA: TGTGCTAGTGGTTTGGAGGCGCGGGCAACAAACAATGAGCAGTTCTTC; CDR3 protein: CASGLEARATNNEQFF
J gene: TRBJ1-4; D gene: .; V gene: TRBV10-3; clone size: .; CDR3 DNA: TGTGCCATCAGTGAAGATGGGACACAGAATAATGAAAAACTGTTTTTT; CDR3 protein: CAISEDGTQNNEKLFF
J gene: TRBJ2-7; D gene: TRBD1; V gene: TRBV2; clone size: .; CDR3 DNA: TGTGCCAGCAGCGACAGGGCGGCCTACGAGCAGTACTTC; CDR3 protein: CASSDRAAYEQYF
J gene: TRBJ1-5; D gene: .; V gene: TRBV5-6; clone size: .; CDR3 DNA: TGTGCCAGCAGCTTGCAGTACAATCAGCCCCAGCATTTT; CDR3 protein: CASSLQYNQPQHF
J gene: TRBJ1-2; D gene: TRBD1; V gene: TRBV18; clone size: .; CDR3 DNA: TGTGCCAGCTCACCAGGGGGACAGGCGAACTATGGCTACACCTTC; CDR3 protein: CASSPGGQANYGYTF
J gene: TRBJ1-3; D gene: .; V gene: TRBV11-2; clone size: .; CDR3 DNA: TGTGCCAGCAGAGGTCTCAGGGTTGAGAACACCATATATTTT; CDR3 protein: CASRGLRVENTIYF
J gene: TRBJ2-7; D gene: .; V gene: TRBV4-3; clone size: .; CDR3 DNA: TGCGCCAGCAGCCGAAGACAAGGATACGAGCAGTACTTC; CDR3 protein: CASSRRQGYEQYF
J gene: TRBJ2-3; D gene: TRBD2; V gene: TRBV7-2; clone size: .; CDR3 DNA: TGTGCCAGCAGCCGTAGCGGGGTAGGGACAGATACGCAGTATTTT; CDR3 protein: CASSRSGVGTDTQYF
J gene: TRBJ1-1; D gene: TRBD1; V gene: TRBV29-1; clone size: .; CDR3 DNA: TGCAGCGCCTCGACCGGGACAGGGGAAACTGAAGCTTTCTTT; CDR3 protein: CSASTGTGETEAFF
J gene: TRBJ1-1; D gene: .; V gene: TRBV5-6; clone size: .; CDR3 DNA: TGTGCCAGCAGCAGCACCAGGCCTGAAGCTTTCTTT; CDR3 protein: CASSSTRPEAFF
J gene: TRBJ1-2; D gene: .; V gene: TRBV12-3/TRBV12-4; clone size: many; CDR3 DNA: TGTGCCAGCAGTTCGAGTCCTGATTTAGGCTACACCTTC; CDR3 protein: CASSSSPDLGYTF
J gene: TRBJ1-3; D gene: .; V gene: TRBV9; clone size: .; CDR3 DNA: TGTGCCAGCAGCTCCCGTCTTGGAAACACCATATATTTT; CDR3 protein: CASSSRLGNTIYF
J gene: TRBJ1-4; D gene: .; V gene: TRBV9; clone size: .; CDR3 DNA: TGTGCCAGCAACTCAGGTGGGGGGGGATTTATTGCAACTAATGAAAAACTGTTTTTT; CDR3 protein: CASNSGGGGFIATNEKLFF
J gene: TRBJ2-7; D gene: .; V gene: TRBV5-6; clone size: .; CDR3 DNA: TGTGCCAGCAGCTCGTGGGGGGCCCGGGGAGGGTACGAGCAGTACTTC; CDR3 protein: CASSSWGARGGYEQYF
J gene: TRBJ2-7; D gene: TRBD1; V gene: TRBV20-1; clone size: .; CDR3 DNA: TGCAGTGCTAGTCTCGACCGGACAGGGTCCTACGAGCAGTACTTC; CDR3 protein: CSASLDRTGSYEQYF
J gene: TRBJ2-3; D gene: TRBD2; V gene: TRBV10-1; clone size: .; CDR3 DNA: TGCGCCAGCAGTGGATCCCGGGAGGAAGATACGCAGTATTTT; CDR3 protein: CASSGSREEDTQYF
J gene: TRBJ2-7; D gene: TRBD1; V gene: TRBV10-3; clone size: .; CDR3 DNA: TGTGCCATCAGGACAGGGGGACTCTCCTACGAGCAGTACTTC; CDR3 protein: CAIRTGGLSYEQYF
J gene: TRBJ2-5; D gene: TRBD2; V gene: TRBV5-6; clone size: .; CDR3 DNA: TGTGCCAGCAGCTTGGGGACTAGCGGGGGGTTGTGGGAGACCCAGTACTTC; CDR3 protein: CASSLGTSGGLWETQYF
J gene: TRBJ2-3; D gene: TRBD1; V gene: TRBV5-1; clone size: .; CDR3 DNA: TGCGCCAGCAGCGCAAACAGGGGGCGCAGCACAGATACGCAGTATTTT; CDR3 protein: CASSANRGRSTDTQYF
J gene: TRBJ2-5; D gene: TRBD2; V gene: TRBV2; clone size: .; CDR3 DNA: TGTGCCAGCAGGGAAACCGGGACTACCCAAGAGACCCAGTACTTC; CDR3 protein: CASRETGTTQETQYF
J gene: TRBJ2-4; D gene: .; V gene: TRBV11-2; clone size: .; CDR3 DNA: TGTGCCAGCAGCTTAGGCCCGTCGCCCCCCTCCCGGGACATTCAGTACTTC; CDR3 protein: CASSLGPSPPSRDIQYF
J gene: TRBJ2-1; D gene: .; V gene: TRBV6-6; clone size: .; CDR3 DNA: TGTGCCAGCGGGCAAGCCCCCTACAATGAGCAGTTCTTC; CDR3 protein: CASGQAPYNEQFF
J gene: TRBJ2-7; D gene: .; V gene: TRBV11-2; clone size: .; CDR3 DNA: TGTGCCAGCAGCTCCCAGGGTGTCGAGCAGTACTTC; CDR3 protein: CASSSQGVEQYF
J gene: TRBJ1-4; D gene: .; V gene: TRBV5-1; clone size: .; CDR3 DNA: TGCGCCAGCAGCGCCCTTCCAGGGAGGACTAATGAAAAACTGTTTTTT; CDR3 protein: CASSALPGRTNEKLFF
J gene: TRBJ1-1; D gene: .; V gene: TRBV7-6; clone size: .; CDR3 DNA: TGTGCCAGCAGCTTAAAGACAGCGAACACTGAAGCTTTCTTT; CDR3 protein: CASSLKTANTEAFF
J gene: TRBJ1-2; D gene: .; V gene: TRBV19; clone size: few; CDR3 DNA: TGTGCCAGTAGCCCCTCGGGATATGGCTACACCTTC; CDR3 protein: CASSPSGYGYTF
J gene: TRBJ2-1; D gene: .; V gene: TRBV11-2; clone size: few; CDR3 DNA: TGTGCCAGCAGCGGGCCAATCAATGAGCAGTTCTTC; CDR3 protein: CASSGPINEQFF
J gene: TRBJ1-5; D gene: .; V gene: TRBV10-3; clone size: .; CDR3 DNA: TGTGCCATCAGCCGGGAGAGAAATCAGCCCCAGCATTTT; CDR3 protein: CAISRERNQPQHF
J gene: TRBJ2-2; D gene: TRBD2; V gene: TRBV27; clone size: .; CDR3 DNA: TGTGCCAGCAGTTATAGCGGGGCGAACACCGGGGAGCTGTTTTTT; CDR3 protein: CASSYSGANTGELFF
J gene: TRBJ1-1; D gene: .; V gene: TRBV12-3/TRBV12-4; clone size: .; CDR3 DNA: TGTGCCAGCAGTTTGGCTGAGAACACTGAAGCTTTCTTT; CDR3 protein: CASSLAENTEAFF
J gene: TRBJ1-1; D gene: .; V gene: TRBV21-1; clone size: .; CDR3 DNA: TGTGCCAGCAGCGAACCGACAGGGGGCATTGGAAAGAACACTGAAGCTTTCTTT; CDR3 protein: CASSEPTGGIGKNTEAFF
J gene: TRBJ2-7; D gene: TRBD1; V gene: TRBV7-6; clone size: .; CDR3 DNA: TGTGCCAGCAGCCCGACTCTAGGGACAGGTTTTTTCTACGAGCAGTACTTC; CDR3 protein: CASSPTLGTGFFYEQYF
J gene: TRBJ2-2; D gene: TRBD1; V gene: TRBV2; clone size: .; CDR3 DNA: TGTGCCAGCATGAAGGGACAGGGCACCGGGGAGCTGTTTTTT; CDR3 protein: CASMKGQGTGELFF
J gene: TRBJ1-6; D gene: .; V gene: TRBV19; clone size: .; CDR3 DNA: TGTGCCAGTTCGCAGGGGCTAAGGTCACCCCTCCACTTT; CDR3 protein: CASSQGLRSPLHF
J gene: TRBJ1-1; D gene: TRBD1; V gene: TRBV10-1; clone size: .; CDR3 DNA: TGCGCCAGCAGTGACCTTACAGGGGCGATGAACACTGAAGCTTTCTTT; CDR3 protein: CASSDLTGAMNTEAFF
J gene: TRBJ1-1; D gene: .; V gene: TRBV5-4; clone size: .; CDR3 DNA: TGTGCCAGCAGCTTCAAACTTCGGACGGGGGGCACTGAAGCTTTCTTT; CDR3 protein: CASSFKLRTGGTEAFF